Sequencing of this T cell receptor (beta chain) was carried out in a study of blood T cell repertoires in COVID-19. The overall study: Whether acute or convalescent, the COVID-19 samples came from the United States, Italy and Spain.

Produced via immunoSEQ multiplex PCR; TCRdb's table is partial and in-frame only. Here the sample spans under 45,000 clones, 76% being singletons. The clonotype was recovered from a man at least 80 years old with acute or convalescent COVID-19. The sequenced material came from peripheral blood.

CDR3 sequence reads: CASSQDPSARINEQFF. The CDR3 nucleotides are TGCGCCAGCAGCCAAGACCCTAGCGCCCGGATCAATGAGCAGTTCTTC. This sequence joins TRBV4-1 and TRBJ2-1, with D maybe TRBD2 (6 bases). The germline V gene encodes CDR1 MGHRA and CDR2 YSYEKL. Trimming stripped 0 bases from V and 6 bases from J, with 15 bases between. This CDR3 has 16 amino acids.